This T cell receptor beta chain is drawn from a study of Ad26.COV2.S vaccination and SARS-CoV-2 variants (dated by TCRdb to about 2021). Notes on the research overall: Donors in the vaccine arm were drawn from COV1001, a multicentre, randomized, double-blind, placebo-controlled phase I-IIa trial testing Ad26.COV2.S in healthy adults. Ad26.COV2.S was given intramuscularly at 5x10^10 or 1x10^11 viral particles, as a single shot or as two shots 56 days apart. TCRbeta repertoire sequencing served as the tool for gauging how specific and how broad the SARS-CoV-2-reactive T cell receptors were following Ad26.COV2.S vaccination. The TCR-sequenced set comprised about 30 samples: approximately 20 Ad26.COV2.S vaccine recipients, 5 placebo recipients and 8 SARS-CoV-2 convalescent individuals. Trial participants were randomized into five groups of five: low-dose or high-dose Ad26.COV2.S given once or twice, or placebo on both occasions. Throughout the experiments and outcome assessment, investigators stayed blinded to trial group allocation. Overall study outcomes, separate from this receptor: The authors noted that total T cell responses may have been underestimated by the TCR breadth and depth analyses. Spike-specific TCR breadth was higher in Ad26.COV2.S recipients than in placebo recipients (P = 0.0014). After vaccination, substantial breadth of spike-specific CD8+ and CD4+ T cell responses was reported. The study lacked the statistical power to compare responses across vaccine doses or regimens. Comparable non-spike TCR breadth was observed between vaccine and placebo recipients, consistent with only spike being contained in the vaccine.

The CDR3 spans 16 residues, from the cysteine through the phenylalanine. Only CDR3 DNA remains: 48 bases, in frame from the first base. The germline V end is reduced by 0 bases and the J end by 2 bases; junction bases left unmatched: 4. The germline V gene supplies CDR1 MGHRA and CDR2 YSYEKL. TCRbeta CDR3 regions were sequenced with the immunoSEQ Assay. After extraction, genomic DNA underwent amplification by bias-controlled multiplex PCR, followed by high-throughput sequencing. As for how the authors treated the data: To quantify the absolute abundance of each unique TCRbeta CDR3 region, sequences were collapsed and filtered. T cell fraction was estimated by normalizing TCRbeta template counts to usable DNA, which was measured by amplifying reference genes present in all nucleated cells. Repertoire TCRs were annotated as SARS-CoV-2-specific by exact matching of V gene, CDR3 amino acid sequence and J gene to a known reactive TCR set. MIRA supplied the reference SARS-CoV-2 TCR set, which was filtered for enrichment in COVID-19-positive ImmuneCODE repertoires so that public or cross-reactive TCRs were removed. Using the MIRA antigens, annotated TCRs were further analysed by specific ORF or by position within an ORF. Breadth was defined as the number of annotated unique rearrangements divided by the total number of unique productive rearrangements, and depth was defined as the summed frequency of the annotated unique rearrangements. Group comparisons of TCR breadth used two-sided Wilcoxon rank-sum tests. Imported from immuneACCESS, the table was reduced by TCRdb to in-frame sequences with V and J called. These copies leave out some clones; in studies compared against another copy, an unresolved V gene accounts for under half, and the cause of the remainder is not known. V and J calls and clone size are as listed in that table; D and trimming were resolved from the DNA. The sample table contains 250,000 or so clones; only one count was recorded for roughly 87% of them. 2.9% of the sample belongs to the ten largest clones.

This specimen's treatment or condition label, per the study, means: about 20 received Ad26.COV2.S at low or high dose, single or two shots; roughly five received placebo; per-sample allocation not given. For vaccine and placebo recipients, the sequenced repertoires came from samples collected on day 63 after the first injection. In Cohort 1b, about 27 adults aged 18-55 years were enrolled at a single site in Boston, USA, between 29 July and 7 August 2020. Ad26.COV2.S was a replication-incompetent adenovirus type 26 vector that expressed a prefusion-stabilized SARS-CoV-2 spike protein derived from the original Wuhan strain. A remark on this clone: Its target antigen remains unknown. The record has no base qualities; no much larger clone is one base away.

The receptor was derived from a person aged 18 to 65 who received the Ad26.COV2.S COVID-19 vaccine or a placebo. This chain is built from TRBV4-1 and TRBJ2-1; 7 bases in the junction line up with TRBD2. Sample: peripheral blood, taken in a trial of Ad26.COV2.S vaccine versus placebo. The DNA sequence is TGCGCCAGCAGCCAAGAGGCTAGCGGAACCTACAATGAGCAGTTCTTC. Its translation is CASSQEASGTYNEQFF.